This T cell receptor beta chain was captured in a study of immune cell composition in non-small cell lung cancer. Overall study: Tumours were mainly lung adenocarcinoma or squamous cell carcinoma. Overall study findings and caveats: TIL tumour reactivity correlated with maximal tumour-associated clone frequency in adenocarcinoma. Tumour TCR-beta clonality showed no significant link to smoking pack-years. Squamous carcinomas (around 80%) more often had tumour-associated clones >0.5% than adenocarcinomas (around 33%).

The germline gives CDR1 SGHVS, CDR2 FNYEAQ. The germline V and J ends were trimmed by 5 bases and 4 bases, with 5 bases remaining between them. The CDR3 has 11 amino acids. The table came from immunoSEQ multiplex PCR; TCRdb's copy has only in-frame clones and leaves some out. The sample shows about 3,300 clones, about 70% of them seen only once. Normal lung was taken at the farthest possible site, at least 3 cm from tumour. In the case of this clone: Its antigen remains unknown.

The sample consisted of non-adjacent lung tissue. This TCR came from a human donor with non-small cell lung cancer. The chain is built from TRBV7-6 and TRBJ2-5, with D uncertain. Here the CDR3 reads CASSPGETQYF. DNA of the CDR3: TGTGCCAGCAGCCCGGGAGAGACCCAGTACTTC. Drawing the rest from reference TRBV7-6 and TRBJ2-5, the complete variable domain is GAGVSQSPRYKVTKRGQDVALRCDPISGHVSLYWYRQALGQGPEFLTYFNYEAQQDKSGLPNDRFSAERPEGSISTLTIQRTEQRDSAMYRCASSPGETQYFGPGTRLLVL.